This T cell receptor beta chain was captured in a study of cytomegalovirus exposure and HLA in healthy donors. The trim removed 2 bases at V and 4 bases at J, leaving 1 base unmatched. The CDR3 has 14 amino acids. Germline V lookup: CDR1 MGHDK, CDR2 SYGVNS. The PCR made use of 60 Vbeta and 13 Jbeta primers. Libraries were prepared by immunoSEQ multiplex PCR; TCRdb keeps only in-frame clonotypes and omits some of them. The sample lists 120,000 to 150,000 clones; around 81% were seen once. The V call is TRBV25-1, the J call TRBJ2-2, with TRBD1 matching over 7 bases. Sequenced: PBMCs. The clonotype was recovered from a male donor in good health and CMV-seronegative. This CDR3 is CASSEGTVTGELFF. CDR3 bases: TGTGCCAGCAGTGAAGGGACAGTCACCGGGGAGCTGTTTTTT.